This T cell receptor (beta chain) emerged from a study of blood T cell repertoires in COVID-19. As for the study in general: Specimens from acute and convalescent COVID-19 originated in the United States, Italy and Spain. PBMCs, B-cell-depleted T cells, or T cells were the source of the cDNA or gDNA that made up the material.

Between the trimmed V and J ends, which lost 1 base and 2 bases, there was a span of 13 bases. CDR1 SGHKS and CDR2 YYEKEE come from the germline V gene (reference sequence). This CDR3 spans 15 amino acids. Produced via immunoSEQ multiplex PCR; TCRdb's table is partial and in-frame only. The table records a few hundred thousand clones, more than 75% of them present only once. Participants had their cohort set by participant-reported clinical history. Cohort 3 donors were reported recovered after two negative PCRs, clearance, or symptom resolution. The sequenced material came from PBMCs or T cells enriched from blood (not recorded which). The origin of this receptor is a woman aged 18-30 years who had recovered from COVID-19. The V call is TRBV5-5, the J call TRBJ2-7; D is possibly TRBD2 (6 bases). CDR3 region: CASSLLPGETYEQYF. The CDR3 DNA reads TGTGCCAGCAGCTTGCTCCCGGGGGAAACCTACGAGCAGTACTTC.